This passage covers 6 T cell receptor beta chains from one sample sequenced in a study of T-cell memory formation after mild COVID-19. Via MiXCR, TCRdb re-called the 5' RACE reads, giving one row per CDR3 protein. The table records fewer than 50,000 distinct CDR3 sequences, around 7% of them present only once. Sequencing was performed on PBMCs or a T cell subset sorted from them (not recorded which). These receptors all stem from a man aged 18 to 29 who had mild COVID-19 (a few samples of this study predate the infection). Cell type and time point are not known.

This chain connects TRBV28 to TRBJ1-4; a weak D match, TRBD1 (6 bases). Looked up from germline, CDR1 is MDHEN and CDR2 is SYDVKM. The CDR3 is 18 residues long. Between the trimmed V and J ends, which lost 6 bases and 8 bases, there was a span of 28 bases. CDR3 bases: TGTGCCAGCAGCCCATTTGGCACAGGGCGGGGACGTGGGGAAAAACTGTTTTTT. Translating gives CASSPFGTGRGRGEKLFF.

The V gene is TRBV7-9, the J gene TRBJ1-2, with no clear D. This CDR3 has 13 residues. CDR1 is SEHNR and CDR2 is FQNEAQ in the germline V gene (reference sequence). Trimming took 5 bases from V and 5 from J, leaving 12 bases between them. Written as DNA, the CDR3 is TGTGCCAGCAGCCCGCCGGGAGTATATGGCTACACCTTC. Its translation: CASSPPGVYGYTF.

In its sample, this clonotype was seen a few times. The rearrangement links TRBV29-1 to TRBJ2-5; 7 bases match TRBD1. The junction had 8 bases not matched to a gene; V was cut back by 2 bases and J by 5 bases. CDR1 and CDR2 (germline): SQVTM, ANQGSEA. This CDR3 spans 14 amino acids. CDR3 sequence: CSVEFARGRETQYF. The CDR3 nucleotides are TGCAGCGTTGAATTCGCGAGGGGGCGGGAGACCCAGTACTTC.

There are many counts of this clonotype. This chain links TRBV5-1 with TRBJ2-1; D is undetermined. The CDR3 totals 13 residues. CDR1 SGHRS and CDR2 YFSETQ come from the germline V gene. The V gene lost 0 bases and the J gene lost 2 bases, with 3 bases spanning the gap. CDR3 loop: CASSLVAYNEQFF. The CDR3 nucleotides read TGCGCCAGCAGCTTGGTGGCCTACAATGAGCAGTTCTTC.

This chain connects TRBV20-1 to TRBJ1-4, with 10 positions matching TRBD1. The CDR3 has 13 residues. V was pared by 6 bases and J by 8 bases, with 6 bases of the junction left unmatched. The V gene's germline CDR1 is DFQATT and CDR2 SNEGSKA (reference sequence). CDR3 in DNA: TGCAGTGCCGAGGGGACAGGGGTCGAAAAACTGTTTTTT. Amino acids: CSAEGTGVEKLFF.

This clonotype was observed at least ten times. The V call is TRBV4-1, the J call TRBJ2-1; D might be TRBD1 (6 bases). Trimming stripped 2 bases from V and 3 bases from J, with 11 bases between. The CDR3 sequence is 15 residues long. Germline CDR1 MGHRA, CDR2 YSYEKL. This chain's CDR3 is CASSQRQDVYNEQFF. The CDR3 coding sequence is TGCGCCAGCAGCCAAAGACAGGACGTCTACAATGAGCAGTTCTTC.